Below, 15 T cell receptor beta chains from the same sample are listed, as sequenced in a study of post-analysis software for immune sequencing data. The TCR beta cDNA libraries contained unique molecular identifiers. TCRdb independently ran MiXCR on the PCR reads; one entry per CDR3 protein. The data contain around 190,000 distinct CDR3 sequences, roughly 30% of them singletons. Study results and caveats: In patients, TRBV5-6, TRBV5-1 and TRBV20-1 belonged to roughly 5 TRBV segments found more frequently than in controls.

These TCRs are of unknown antigen specificity. The sample was blood. The receptors derive from a girl aged 2-17 years with multiple sclerosis.

Many counts were recorded for this clonotype. This chain connects TRBV5-1 to TRBJ2-5; TRBD2 is a possible D gene (5 bases). There are 14 residues in the CDR3. The V and J ends lost 0 bases and 5 bases respectively, with 11 bases between them. Germline V lookup: CDR1 SGHRS, CDR2 YFSETQ. The CDR3 sequence: CASSLAPGSETQYF. CDR3 in DNA: TGCGCCAGCAGCTTGGCCCCGGGGTCGGAGACCCAGTACTTC. Full variable domain (outside the CDR3, taken from reference TRBV5-1 and TRBJ2-5): KAGVTQTPRYLIKTRGQQVTLSCSPISGHRSVSWYQQTPGQGLQFLFEYFSETQRNKGNFPGRFSGRQFSNSRSEMNVSTLELGDSALYLCASSLAPGSETQYFGPGTRLLVL.

This clonotype was found once. The J gene is TRBJ1-3, the V gene TRBV12-3 or TRBV12-4, with 7 bases matching TRBD1. Germline trimming cut 6 bases from V and 4 bases from J; bases unmatched to any gene: 6. CDR3 length: 14 residues. The CDR3 DNA sequence: TGTGCCAGCAGAGGACAGGCCCTGGGAAACACCATATATTTT. It codes for CASRGQALGNTIYF.

The table lists this clonotype with many counts. The gene calls are TRBV3-1 and TRBJ2-6; 7 bases match TRBD1. Germline V gene sequence: CDR1 LGHDT, CDR2 YNNKEL (reference sequence). The CDR3 contains 17 residues. The ends lost 1 base at V and 4 bases at J; junction bases unmatched: 7. The CDR3 DNA follows: TGTGCCAGCAGCCAAGTCATCACAGGGGACGGGGCCAACGTCCTGACTTTC. Its protein is CASSQVITGDGANVLTF.

The genes are TRBV7-9 and TRBJ2-2; 9 nucleotides align to TRBD1. The CDR3 has 15 amino acids. Germline V gives CDR1 SEHNR, CDR2 FQNEAQ (reference sequence). V was pared by 3 bases and J by 5 bases, with 4 bases of the junction left unmatched. For the CDR3, the DNA is TGTGCCAGCAGCTTGAACAGGGGGCAAACCGGGGAGCTGTTTTTT. This sequence encodes CASSLNRGQTGELFF.

This clonotype was picked up many times. This chain links TRBV20-1 with TRBJ1-1, with a possible D match to TRBD1 (5 bases). V was clipped by 3 bases and J by 5 bases, with 13 bases between them. CDR3 length equals 13 residues. Germline lookup yields CDR1 DFQATT and CDR2 SNEGSKA (reference sequence). For the CDR3, the DNA is TGCAGTGCTAGTTCCCCAGGGTGGACTGAAGCTTTCTTT. Translation: CSASSPGWTEAFF.

Remarks on this clonotype: A single base separates this from a much larger clone, so it may be a read error. The chain employs TRBV28 and TRBJ2-4, with D possibly being TRBD1 (5 bases). The end of the DNA is better explained by TRBJ2-7, so the J call may be wrong. Per the germline V gene, CDR1 is MDHEN and CDR2 is SYDVKM. The length of the CDR3 is 13 residues. The CDR3 loop reads CAGSFPGKDEQYF. The CDR3 nucleotides read TGTGCCGGCAGTTTTCCAGGGAAGGACGAGCAGTACTTC.

The chain combines TRBV6-1 with TRBJ1-5; unclear D gene. This CDR3 is 14 amino acids long. Germline lookup yields CDR1 MNHNS and CDR2 SASEGT. Trimming took off 1 base at V and 4 bases at J, with 8 bases between the two ends. As DNA, the CDR3 is TGTGCCAGCAGTGAAGGTCAGCTTAATCAGCCCCAGCATTTT. Translated: CASSEGQLNQPQHF.

For this clonotype: This may be a read error: a much more frequent sequence differs by one nucleotide. The chain recombines TRBV6-1 with TRBJ2-3, with TRBD2 identical over 10 bases. The CDR3 contains 15 residues. V lost 8 bases to trimming and J lost 2 bases; unmatched junction nucleotides: 7. Per germline, CDR1 MNHNS and CDR2 SASEGT. CDR3 coding DNA: TGTGCCAGCGGGCTAGCGGGAGTCCCCACAGATACGCAGTATTTT. This sequence encodes CASGLAGVPTDTQYF.

The chain has TRBV20-1 and TRBJ2-1, with a weak D call TRBD2 (6 bases). This CDR3 has 15 amino acids. Germline CDR1 and CDR2: DFQATT and SNEGSKA (reference sequence). V was cut by 6 bases and J by 2 bases, with 17 bases left in between. In DNA form, the CDR3 reads TGCAGTGCCCAGAGGGGAGGCGCCACCTACAATGAGCAGTTCTTC. Its protein is CSAQRGGATYNEQFF.

This clonotype was recorded many times. The chain combines TRBV28 with TRBJ2-7, with D perhaps TRBD1 (6 bases). Trimming removed 6 bases from V and 3 bases from J, with 15 bases in between. The CDR3 covers 14 residues. Germline V CDR1 and CDR2: MDHEN, SYDVKM. This CDR3 is CASSTYKGVYEQYF. CDR3 in DNA: TGTGCCAGCAGCACTTACAAGGGGGTCTACGAGCAGTACTTC.

This chain links TRBV28 with TRBJ1-1; no reliable D call. Trimming took 4 bases from V and 11 from J, leaving 11 bases between them. The CDR3 has 11 residues. Germline V gene sequence: CDR1 MDHEN, CDR2 SYDVKM. CDR3 loop: CASSSAYGAFF. Written as DNA, the CDR3 is TGTGCCAGCAGTTCGGCGTATGGGGCTTTCTTT.

In this sample, this clonotype turned up a few times. The chain employs TRBV5-5 and TRBJ1-1; the D gene is possibly TRBD1 (6 bases). The germline V gene has CDR1 SGHKS and CDR2 YYEKEE (reference sequence). The CDR3 extends over 14 amino acids. V was pared by 1 base and J by 2 bases, with 9 bases between. The chain's CDR3 is CASSLWGANTEAFF. CDR3 nucleotide sequence: TGTGCCAGCAGCTTGTGGGGGGCAAACACTGAAGCTTTCTTT. The full variable domain, its missing parts supplied by reference TRBV5-5 and TRBJ1-1, is DAGVTQSPTHLIKTRGQQVTLRCSPISGHKSVSWYQQVLGQGPQFIFQYYEKEERGRGNFPDRFSARQFPNYSSELNVNALLLGDSALYLCASSLWGANTEAFFGQGTRLTVV.

The chain links TRBV20-1 to TRBJ2-7; 11 nucleotides agree with TRBD2. CDR1 is DFQATT, CDR2 SNEGSKA, per germline (reference sequence). CDR3 length equals 14 residues. Trimming cost V 2 bases and J 2 bases; bases outside gene matches: 2. The CDR3 nucleotides are TGCAGTGCTAGAACTAGCGGGGGTCCCTACGAGCAGTACTTC. The encoded protein is CSARTSGGPYEQYF.

This clonotype was recorded at least ten times. CDR3 DNA sequence: TGCGCCAGCAGCGGTCGGACTAGCGGGAGCTCCAATGAGCAGTTCTTC. Its protein product is CASSGRTSGSSNEQFF. The chain combines TRBV5-1 with TRBJ2-1, with 13 nucleotides matching TRBD2. CDR1 and CDR2 from the germline V gene are SGHRS and YFSETQ. This CDR3 is 16 amino acids long. V trimming: 4 bases; J trimming: 6 bases; junction bases outside the gene matches: 7.

V gene TRBV2 combines with J gene TRBJ2-2; 8 bases line up with TRBD2. Germline CDR1 reads SNHLY; CDR2 reads FYNNEI. Trimming at V came to 2 bases and at J to 3 bases, leaving 5 bases not matched to a gene. The CDR3 loop spans 16 amino acids. CDR3 sequence: CASSEYGTRDTGELFF. The CDR3 nucleotides are TGTGCCAGCAGTGAATACGGGACTAGAGACACCGGGGAGCTGTTTTTT.